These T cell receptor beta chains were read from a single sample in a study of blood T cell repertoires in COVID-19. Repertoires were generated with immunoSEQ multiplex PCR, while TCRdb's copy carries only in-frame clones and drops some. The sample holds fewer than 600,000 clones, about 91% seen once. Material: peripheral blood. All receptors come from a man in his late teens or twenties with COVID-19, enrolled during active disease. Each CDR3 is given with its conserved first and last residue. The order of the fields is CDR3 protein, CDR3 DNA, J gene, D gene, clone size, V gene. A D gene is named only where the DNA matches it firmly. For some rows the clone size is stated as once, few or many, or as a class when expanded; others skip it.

CDR3: CASSLDVGNYGYTF
DNA: TGTGCCAGCAGCTTAGATGTCGGGAACTATGGCTACACCTTC
J: TRBJ1-2
D: .
size: .
V: TRBV11-2

CDR3: CASSLHGQPRNTEAFF
DNA: TGTGCCAGCAGCTTACACGGACAGCCCAGGAACACTGAAGCTTTCTTT
J: TRBJ1-1
D: .
size: .
V: TRBV11-3

CDR3: CSVYRDRGKTQYF
DNA: TGCAGCGTTTACCGGGACAGGGGAAAGACCCAGTACTTC
J: TRBJ2-5
D: TRBD1
size: .
V: TRBV29-1

CDR3: CASNYGRGYEQYF
DNA: TGTGCCAGCAATTACGGGAGGGGATACGAGCAGTACTTC
J: TRBJ2-7
D: TRBD2
size: .
V: TRBV6-5

CDR3: CASSRNTQYF
DNA: TGTGCCAGCAGTCGTAATACGCAGTATTTT
J: TRBJ2-3
D: .
size: once
V: TRBV12-3/TRBV12-4

CDR3: CSAIDRGQAFF
DNA: TGCAGCGCAATTGACAGGGGACAAGCTTTCTTT
J: TRBJ1-1
D: TRBD1
size: .
V: TRBV29-1

CDR3: CASSQADRDYGYTF
DNA: TGCGCCAGCAGCCAAGCTGACAGGGACTATGGCTACACCTTC
J: TRBJ1-2
D: TRBD1
size: .
V: TRBV4-1

CDR3: CASSSTSGSYNEQFF
DNA: TGTGCCAGCAGCTCCACTAGCGGGTCCTACAATGAGCAGTTCTTC
J: TRBJ2-1
D: TRBD2
size: .
V: TRBV5-5

CDR3: CASTLGAGAAYEQYF
DNA: TGTGCCAGTACCCTAGGGGCGGGAGCGGCCTACGAGCAGTACTTC
J: TRBJ2-7
D: TRBD2
size: once
V: TRBV19

CDR3: CASSLGAGSSYEQYF
DNA: TGTGCCAGCAGCTTGGGAGCGGGAAGCTCCTACGAGCAGTACTTC
J: TRBJ2-7
D: TRBD2
size: many
V: TRBV5-5

CDR3: CASSPSGQGDQETQYF
DNA: TGTGCCAGCAGCCCGTCGGGACAGGGGGACCAAGAGACCCAGTACTTC
J: TRBJ2-5
D: TRBD1
size: .
V: TRBV5-4

CDR3: CASSLVRHLRGGSNEQYF
DNA: TGTGCCAGCAGCTTAGTTCGCCATCTTCGGGGAGGGAGTAACGAGCAGTACTTC
J: TRBJ2-7
D: TRBD2
size: .
V: TRBV11-2

CDR3: CASSLDQNTGELFF
DNA: TGCGCCAGCAGCTTGGATCAGAACACCGGGGAGCTGTTTTTT
J: TRBJ2-2
D: .
size: .
V: TRBV5-1

CDR3: CASSLASLYNEQFF
DNA: TGCGCCAGCAGCTTGGCCTCCTTGTACAATGAGCAGTTCTTC
J: TRBJ2-1
D: .
size: .
V: TRBV5-1

CDR3: CASSLESYEQFF
DNA: TGCGCCAGCAGCTTGGAGAGCTATGAGCAGTTCTTC
J: TRBJ2-1
D: .
size: .
V: TRBV5-1

CDR3: CASSPEPRADEQYF
DNA: TGTGCCAGCAGCCCGGAGCCCCGTGCGGACGAGCAGTACTTC
J: TRBJ2-7
D: .
size: .
V: TRBV9

CDR3: CASSPQGQGHTGELFF
DNA: TGTGCCAGCTCACCCCAAGGACAGGGCCACACCGGGGAGCTGTTTTTT
J: TRBJ2-2
D: TRBD1
size: .
V: TRBV18

CDR3: CASSPFSPYEQYF
DNA: TGTGCCAGCAGTCCCTTCTCTCCCTACGAGCAGTACTTC
J: TRBJ2-7
D: .
size: once
V: TRBV27

CDR3: CASSLGGTGPGGNQPQHF
DNA: TGTGCCAGCAGCTTGGGGGGGACAGGGCCAGGCGGGAATCAGCCCCAGCATTTT
J: TRBJ1-5
D: TRBD1
size: .
V: TRBV5-4

CDR3: CASSQRLADSSYEQYF
DNA: TGCGCCAGCAGCCAACGTCTAGCGGACAGCTCCTACGAGCAGTACTTC
J: TRBJ2-7
D: .
size: .
V: TRBV4-1

CDR3: CASSFSSGQGYGYTF
DNA: TGTGCCAGCAGCTTTTCTTCAGGACAGGGGTATGGCTACACCTTC
J: TRBJ1-2
D: TRBD1
size: .
V: TRBV7-8

CDR3: CASSYGQGAYEQYF
DNA: TGTGCCAGCAGTTACGGACAGGGGGCCTACGAGCAGTACTTC
J: TRBJ2-7
D: TRBD1
size: .
V: TRBV6-6

CDR3: CASNKAGYGYTF
DNA: TGCGCCAGCAACAAGGCAGGGTATGGCTACACCTTC
J: TRBJ1-2
D: .
size: .
V: TRBV5-1

CDR3: CASSSPFGDIQYF
DNA: TGTGCCAGCAGCTCCCCTTTCGGGGACATTCAGTACTTC
J: TRBJ2-4
D: .
size: once
V: TRBV13

CDR3: CASSFGPSGGATADTQYF
DNA: TGCGCCAGCAGCTTTGGGCCTAGCGGGGGGGCCACTGCAGATACGCAGTATTTT
J: TRBJ2-3
D: TRBD2
size: .
V: TRBV5-1

CDR3: CASRDSNTGELFF
DNA: TGTGCCAGCCGGGACAGCAACACCGGGGAGCTGTTTTTT
J: TRBJ2-2
D: TRBD1
size: .
V: TRBV28

CDR3: CASSQGLAGGPQETQYF
DNA: TGTGCCAGCAGCCAAGGGTTAGCGGGGGGGCCTCAAGAGACCCAGTACTTC
J: TRBJ2-5
D: TRBD2
size: .
V: TRBV4-2

CDR3: CASSYEGANTEAFF
DNA: TGTGCCAGCAGTTACGAGGGGGCGAACACTGAAGCTTTCTTT
J: TRBJ1-1
D: TRBD1
size: .
V: TRBV6-5

CDR3: CSVQTSPGYNEQFF
DNA: TGCAGCGTCCAGACTAGCCCTGGCTACAATGAGCAGTTCTTC
J: TRBJ2-1
D: TRBD2
size: .
V: TRBV29-1

CDR3: CASSLGTGVLNSPLHF
DNA: TGTGCCAGCAGCTTAGGGACAGGGGTACTCAATTCACCCCTCCACTTT
J: TRBJ1-6
D: TRBD1
size: once
V: TRBV7-8

CDR3: CAWSVGGGHQPQHF
DNA: TGTGCCTGGAGTGTAGGAGGGGGCCATCAGCCCCAGCATTTT
J: TRBJ1-5
D: TRBD1
size: .
V: TRBV30

CDR3: CASSPARQTYEQYF
DNA: TGTGCCAGCAGCCCGGCAAGACAGACCTACGAGCAGTACTTC
J: TRBJ2-7
D: .
size: .
V: TRBV5-4

CDR3: CASSVDGGETQYF
DNA: TGTGCCAGCAGCGTAGACGGAGGAGAGACCCAGTACTTC
J: TRBJ2-5
D: .
size: .
V: TRBV9

CDR3: CASSDDRGSYEQYF
DNA: TGTGCCAGTAGTGATGACAGGGGGAGCTACGAGCAGTACTTC
J: TRBJ2-7
D: TRBD1
size: once
V: TRBV19

CDR3: CATKAGTSATDTQYF
DNA: TGTGCCACCAAGGCCGGGACTAGCGCCACAGATACGCAGTATTTT
J: TRBJ2-3
D: TRBD2
size: .
V: TRBV24-1

CDR3: CASSSARQGNNEKLFF
DNA: TGTGCCAGCAGTTCTGCGCGACAGGGGAATAATGAAAAACTGTTTTTT
J: TRBJ1-4
D: TRBD1
size: .
V: TRBV28

CDR3: CASSSTGLGAYGYTF
DNA: TGTGCCAGCAGCTCGACAGGGTTGGGGGCTTATGGCTACACCTTC
J: TRBJ1-2
D: TRBD1
size: .
V: TRBV7-9

CDR3: CAWSVRTSGRVSEQFF
DNA: TGTGCCTGGAGTGTACGGACTAGCGGGAGAGTTTCTGAGCAGTTCTTC
J: TRBJ2-1
D: TRBD2
size: .
V: TRBV30

CDR3: CASSRFSGGSYNEQFF
DNA: TGTGCCAGCAGCCGCTTCAGCGGTGGCTCCTACAATGAGCAGTTCTTC
J: TRBJ2-1
D: .
size: .
V: TRBV7-9

CDR3: CATSRDGNEQYF
DNA: TGTGCCACCAGCAGAGACGGGAACGAGCAGTACTTC
J: TRBJ2-7
D: .
size: .
V: TRBV15

CDR3: CSASKGTNEKLFF
DNA: TGCAGTGCTAGTAAGGGGACTAATGAAAAACTGTTTTTT
J: TRBJ1-4
D: .
size: few
V: TRBV20-1

CDR3: CASRLAGTLSQYF
DNA: TGTGCCAGCCGACTAGCGGGGACCCTGTCCCAGTACTTC
J: TRBJ2-5
D: TRBD2
size: .
V: TRBV2

CDR3: CASSSGGLYTDTQYF
DNA: TGCGCCAGCAGCTCCGGGGGACTCTACACAGATACGCAGTATTTT
J: TRBJ2-3
D: .
size: .
V: TRBV5-1

CDR3: CASSPQRDTQYF
DNA: TGTGCCAGCAGCCCCCAGCGAGATACGCAGTATTTT
J: TRBJ2-3
D: .
size: once
V: TRBV7-2

CDR3: CASSDKAGGYNEQFF
DNA: TGCGCCAGCAGTGATAAAGCGGGGGGGTACAATGAGCAGTTCTTC
J: TRBJ2-1
D: TRBD2
size: once
V: TRBV10-2